This TCR beta chain stems from a study of cytomegalovirus exposure and HLA in healthy donors. Study outcomes and limitations: Three chains tied to CMV proved CMV antigen-specific in vitro.

A note on this clone: The antigen is undetermined.

Germline CDR1 is SEHNR and CDR2 is FQNEAQ (reference sequence). The CDR3 totals 16 residues. V gave up 5 bases and J gave up 7 bases; unmatched junction bases: 11. 60 Vbeta and 13 Jbeta primers were used in PCR. TCRdb's table, derived via immunoSEQ multiplex PCR, lists solely in-frame clones and lacks some. The table has around 150,000 clones, about 64% seen once. The sequence derives from a man aged 55 to 70 in good health and CMV-seronegative. The chain recombines TRBV7-9 with TRBJ2-2; TRBD1 agrees at 9 bases. Specimen: PBMCs. In DNA, the CDR3 is TGTGCCAGCAGCCCCCGGGACAGGGCTACGAGCGGGGAGCTGTTTTTT. This codes for CASSPRDRATSGELFF.